The count of the clone carrying this TCR beta chain is one. The CDR3 consists of 15 residues. Through a sample-barcoded 5' primer and a J-beta primer mix, a second PCR was run for roughly 6 to 12 cycles. Every single cDNA molecule received a tag from a template-switch adaptor with 12 random nucleotides. TCRdb itself ran the 5' RACE reads through MiXCR, one entry per CDR3 protein. The sample shows about 1 million distinct CDR3 sequences, 40% to 55% of them seen only once. This sample is drawn from a study of blood T cells in healthy people across ages. Sample: blood. This sequence originates from a woman aged 55-69 years in good health. V gene TRBV21-1 combines with J gene TRBJ2-7; TRBD1 is the table's D call and was not checked against the DNA. TRBV21-1 is described as a pseudogene. The CDR3 sequence is CASSIAGTGAGEQYF. The DNA of the CDR3 is TGTGCCAGCAGCATCGCCGGGACAGGGGCAGGGGAGCAGTACTTC.